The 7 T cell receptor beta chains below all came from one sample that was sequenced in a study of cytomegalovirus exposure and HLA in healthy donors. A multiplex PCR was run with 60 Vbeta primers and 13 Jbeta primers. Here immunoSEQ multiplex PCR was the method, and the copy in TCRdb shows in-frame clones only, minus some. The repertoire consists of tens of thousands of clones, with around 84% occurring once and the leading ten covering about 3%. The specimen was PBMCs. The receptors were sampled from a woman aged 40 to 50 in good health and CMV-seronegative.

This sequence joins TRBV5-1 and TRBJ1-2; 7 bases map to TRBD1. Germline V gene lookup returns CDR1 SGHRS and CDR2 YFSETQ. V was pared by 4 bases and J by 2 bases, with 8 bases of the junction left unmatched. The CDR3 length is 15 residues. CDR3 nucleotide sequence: TGCGCCAGCAGCCGACTCGGGACAGCCAACTATGGCTACACCTTC. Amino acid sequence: CASSRLGTANYGYTF.

The CDR3 DNA is TGCGCCAGCAGGGCTAGCGGGGACTACAATGAGCAGTTCTTC. Translated, it gives CASRASGDYNEQFF. The chain combines TRBV10-1 with TRBJ2-1; 9 bases line up with TRBD2. The V and J ends lost 6 bases and 3 bases, in that order; junction bases with no gene match: 3. This CDR3 has 14 residues. Germline CDR1 WNHNN, CDR2 SYGVQD (reference sequence).

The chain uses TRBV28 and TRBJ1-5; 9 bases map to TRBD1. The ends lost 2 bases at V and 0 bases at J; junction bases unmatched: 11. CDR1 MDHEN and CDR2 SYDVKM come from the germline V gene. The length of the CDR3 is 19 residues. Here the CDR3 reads CASSLIGTGLWDSNQPQHF. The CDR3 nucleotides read TGTGCCAGCAGTTTAATCGGGACAGGGCTTTGGGATAGCAATCAGCCCCAGCATTTT. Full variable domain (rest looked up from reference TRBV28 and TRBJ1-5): DVKVTQSSRYLVKRTGEKVFLECVQDMDHENMFWYRQDPGLGLRLIYFSYDVKMKEKGDIPEGYSVSREKKERFSLILESASTNQTSMYLCASSLIGTGLWDSNQPQHFGDGTRLSIL.

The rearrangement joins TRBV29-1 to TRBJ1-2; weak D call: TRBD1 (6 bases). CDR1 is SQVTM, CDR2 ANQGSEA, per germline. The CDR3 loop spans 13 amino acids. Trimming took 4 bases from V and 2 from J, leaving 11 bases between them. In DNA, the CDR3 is TGCAGCGTTGGTCAGGGGCGAAACTATGGCTACACCTTC. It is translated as CSVGQGRNYGYTF.

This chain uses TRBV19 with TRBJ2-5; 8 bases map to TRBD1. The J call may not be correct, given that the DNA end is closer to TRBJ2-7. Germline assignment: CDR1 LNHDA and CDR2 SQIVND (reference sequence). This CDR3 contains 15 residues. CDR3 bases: TGTGCCAGTAGTATAGGTCGGGACAGGATCCACGAGCAGTACTTC. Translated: CASSIGRDRIHEQYF.

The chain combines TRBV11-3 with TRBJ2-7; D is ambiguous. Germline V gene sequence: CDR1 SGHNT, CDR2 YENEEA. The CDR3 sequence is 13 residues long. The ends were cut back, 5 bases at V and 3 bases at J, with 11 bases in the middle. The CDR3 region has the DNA TGTGCCAGCAGCCCATCTAATGGCTACGAGCAGTACTTC. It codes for CASSPSNGYEQYF.

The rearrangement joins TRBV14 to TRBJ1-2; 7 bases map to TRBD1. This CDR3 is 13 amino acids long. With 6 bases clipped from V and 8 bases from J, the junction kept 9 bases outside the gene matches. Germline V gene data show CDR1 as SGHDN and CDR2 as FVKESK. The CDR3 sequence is CASSLQGTRGYTF. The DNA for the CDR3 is TGTGCCAGCAGTTTACAGGGGACCCGAGGCTACACCTTC. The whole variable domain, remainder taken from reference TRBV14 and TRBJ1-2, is EAGVTQFPSHSVIEKGQTVTLRCDPISGHDNLYWYRRVMGKEIKFLLHFVKESKQDESGMPNNRFLAERTGGTYSTLKVQPAELEDSGVYFCASSLQGTRGYTFGSGTRLTVV.